The 12 T cell receptor beta chains below come from one sample, sequenced in a study of cytomegalovirus exposure and HLA in healthy donors. The PCR made use of 60 Vbeta and 13 Jbeta primers. The data were produced by immunoSEQ multiplex PCR, yet TCRdb's version contains in-frame clones alone and is incomplete. The table lists around 55,000 clones, more than 65% of them singletons, with 30% to 35% in the top ten. Material for sequencing was PBMCs. These TCRs come from a man between 40 and 49 years old in good health and CMV-seropositive.

The CDR3 coding sequence is TGTGCTACGGATGGACAGGCCGCTTCCTCTGGGGCCAACGTCCTGACTTTC. Protein sequence: CATDGQAASSGANVLTF. V and J are TRBV5-4 and TRBJ2-6, with 7 bases identical to TRBD1. Germline V gene data show CDR1 as SGHNT and CDR2 as YYREEE (reference sequence). The CDR3 is 17 residues long. Full variable domain (remainder filled in from reference TRBV5-4 and TRBJ2-6): ETGVTQSPTHLIKTRGQQVTLRCSSQSGHNTVSWYQQALGQGPQFIFQYYREEENGRGNFPPRFSGLQFPNYSSELNVNALELDDSALYLCATDGQAASSGANVLTFGAGSRLTVL.

The chain links TRBV9 to TRBJ1-2, with D uncertain. V lost 0 bases and J lost 6, with 15 bases in between. The CDR3 spans 15 residues. CDR1 SGDLS and CDR2 YYNGEE come from the germline V gene. This chain's CDR3 is CASSVAVPTTHGYTF. DNA for the CDR3: TGTGCCAGCAGCGTAGCCGTCCCGACAACCCATGGCTACACCTTC. The whole variable domain, filled in from reference TRBV9 and TRBJ1-2, reads DSGVTQTPKHLITATGQRVTLRCSPRSGDLSVYWYQQSLDQGLQFLIQYYNGEERAKGNILERFSAQQFPDLHSELNLSSLELGDSALYFCASSVAVPTTHGYTFGSGTRLTVV.

This chain links TRBV6-5 with TRBJ2-7; TRBD1 aligns across 9 bases. Germline CDR1 and CDR2: MNHEY and SVGAGI. V shed 5 bases, J shed 5 bases, and the junction held 7 bases outside the gene matches. The CDR3 is made up of 14 amino acids. Here the CDR3 reads CASSPGTGNDEQYF. The CDR3, as DNA: TGTGCCAGCAGTCCCGGGACAGGGAACGACGAGCAGTACTTC.

The table lists this clone with a count of one. J is TRBJ2-5 and V is TRBV10-1; TRBD1 might be the D (5 bases). V was trimmed by 8 bases and J by 0 bases, leaving 7 bases between them. The CDR3 spans 12 residues. The germline gives CDR1 WNHNN, CDR2 SYGVQD (reference sequence). The CDR3: CASGANQETQYF. The CDR3 DNA follows: TGCGCCAGCGGGGCTAACCAAGAGACCCAGTACTTC.

The chain carries TRBV5-1 and TRBJ2-3, with 13 nucleotides matching TRBD2. With 4 bases clipped from V and 6 bases from J, the junction kept 2 bases outside the gene matches. CDR1 is SGHRS and CDR2 is YFSETQ in the germline V gene. The CDR3 runs 14 residues. The CDR3 region is CASSGTSGVDTQYF. The CDR3 DNA sequence: TGCGCCAGCAGCGGGACTAGCGGGGTGGATACGCAGTATTTT.

The genes are TRBV6-5 and TRBJ2-3; the match to TRBD1 covers 7 bases. Losses at the gene ends were 2 bases for V and 1 base for J; bases not matched to a gene: 6. CDR1 is MNHEY, CDR2 SVGAGI, per germline. This CDR3 contains 16 residues. The CDR3 DNA reads as TGTGCCAGCAGTTACAAAGGACAGGTGGGCACAGATACGCAGTATTTT. Its translation: CASSYKGQVGTDTQYF.

Only a few counts were recorded for this clone. V is TRBV4-3 and J is TRBJ2-3; the match to TRBD2 covers 8 bases. The ends lost 3 bases at V and 4 bases at J; junction bases unmatched: 9. This CDR3 region has 16 residues. The germline CDR1 and CDR2 sequences are LGHNA and YSLEER. The CDR3 DNA sequence: TGCGCCAGCAGCCAGAATTACGGGGGGGCCCCAGATACGCAGTATTTT. Translating it yields CASSQNYGGAPDTQYF.

The V gene is TRBV6-1, the J gene TRBJ1-2; D possibly corresponds to TRBD1 (5 bases). The germline V gene encodes CDR1 MNHNS and CDR2 SASEGT. V lost 0 bases to trimming and J lost 10 bases, with 12 bases between them. The CDR3 covers 13 residues. The CDR3 protein is CASSEAGAASYTF. CDR3 nucleotide sequence: TGTGCCAGCAGTGAAGCAGGGGCGGCTTCCTACACCTTC.

The chain uses TRBV11-1 and TRBJ2-6; 7 nucleotides agree with TRBD1. Trimming removed 9 bases from V and 5 bases from J; junction bases left unmatched: 4. Germline CDR1 SGHAT, CDR2 FQDESV (reference sequence). The CDR3 contains 13 residues. This CDR3 is CASAGGRANVLTF. Written as DNA, the CDR3 is TGTGCCAGTGCAGGGGGTAGGGCCAACGTCCTGACTTTC.

CDR3 sequence (DNA): TGTGCCTGCGCACAGGGTTTAGGTTACGAGCAGTACTTC. Translating gives CACAQGLGYEQYF. The chain has TRBV30 and TRBJ2-7; possible D gene TRBD1, 6 bases. The CDR3 extends over 13 amino acids. Germline lookup yields CDR1 GTSNPN and CDR2 SVGIG (reference sequence). The V gene lost 6 bases and the J gene lost 4 bases, with 16 bases spanning the gap.

The rearrangement joins TRBV7-9 to TRBJ1-1, with a tentative D call TRBD1 (6 bases). The ends were cut back, 3 bases at V and 2 bases at J, with 22 bases in the middle. Germline assignment: CDR1 SEHNR and CDR2 FQNEAQ (reference sequence). The CDR3 runs to 18 residues. The CDR3 DNA is TGTGCCAGCAGCTTTCCCCAGGGTTCTGGGGGCGTAAACACTGAAGCTTTCTTT. It codes for CASSFPQGSGGVNTEAFF.

V gene TRBV5-1 combines with J gene TRBJ1-5; D might be TRBD1 (5 bases). CDR1 and CDR2 from the germline V gene are SGHRS and YFSETQ. CDR3 length equals 15 residues. The germline V and J ends were trimmed by 2 bases and 3 bases, with 12 bases remaining between them. CDR3 region: CASSFDGTYNQPQHF. The CDR3 nucleotides read TGCGCCAGCAGCTTCGATGGGACTTACAATCAGCCCCAGCATTTT.